This T cell receptor beta chain was recovered during a study of cytomegalovirus exposure and HLA in healthy donors. Study-wide findings and caveats: It was reported in a later analysis that an Asian-associated ancestry cluster showed fewer N-insertions than the approximately 670-donor mean.

As regards this clone: The antigen is unknown.

The PCR was carried out with 60 Vbeta primers and 13 Jbeta primers. Sequenced by immunoSEQ multiplex PCR; TCRdb stores in-frame clones only, minus some. The repertoire holds around 130,000 clones, with around 85% as singletons. V gave up 2 bases and J gave up 4 bases; unmatched junction bases: 6. CDR1 and CDR2 (germline): MDHEN, SYDVKM. This CDR3 comprises 16 residues. The source of this sequence is a woman aged 25 to 39 in good health and CMV-seropositive. Material for sequencing was PBMCs. This rearrangement joins TRBV28 to TRBJ2-1; the match to TRBD2 covers 9 bases. The CDR3 spells CASSLTSGPTYNEQFF. The CDR3 region has the DNA TGTGCCAGCAGTTTAACTAGCGGGCCTACATACAATGAGCAGTTCTTC.